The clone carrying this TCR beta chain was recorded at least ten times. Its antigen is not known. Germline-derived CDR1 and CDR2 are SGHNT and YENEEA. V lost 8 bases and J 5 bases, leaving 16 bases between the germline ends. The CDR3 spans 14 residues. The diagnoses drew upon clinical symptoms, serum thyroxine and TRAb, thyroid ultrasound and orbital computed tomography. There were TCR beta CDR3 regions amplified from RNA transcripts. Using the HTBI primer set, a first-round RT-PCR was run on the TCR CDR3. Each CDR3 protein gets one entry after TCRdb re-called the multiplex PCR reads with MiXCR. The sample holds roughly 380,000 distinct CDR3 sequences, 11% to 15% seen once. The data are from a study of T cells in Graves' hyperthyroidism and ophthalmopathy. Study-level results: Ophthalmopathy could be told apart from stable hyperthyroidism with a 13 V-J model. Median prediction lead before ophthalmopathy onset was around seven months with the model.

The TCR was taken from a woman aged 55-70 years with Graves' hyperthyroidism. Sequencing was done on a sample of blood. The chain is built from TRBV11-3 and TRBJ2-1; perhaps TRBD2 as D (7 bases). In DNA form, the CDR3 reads TGTGCCAGCGGGGGGGCGGGAGAAAACAATGAGCAGTTCTTC. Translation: CASGGAGENNEQFF.